The present T cell receptor (beta chain) was sequenced within a study of radiotherapy plus CTLA-4 blockade in lung cancer. Study details: Patients showed objective responses in about 18% of cases and disease control in 30% to 40%.

As to this clone: Its antigen remains unidentified.

Findings and caveats of the study: Reports state that early shifts in blood T cell clones, with interferon-beta, best predicted response. Researchers report tumor-derived TCR clones expanding in blood after radiotherapy plus ipilimumab.

Libraries were prepared by immunoSEQ multiplex PCR; TCRdb keeps only in-frame clonotypes and omits some of them. The table shows about 90,000 clones, with around 72% occurring only once. This CDR3 is built from 14 residues. V was clipped by 1 base and J by 3 bases; unmatched bases: 2. Germline V lookup: CDR1 GTSNPN, CDR2 SVGIG (reference sequence). Chemo-refractory metastatic non-small-cell lung cancer patients underwent focal radiation alongside CTLA-4 blockade with ipilimumab. This TCR was sampled from a human donor with non-small cell lung cancer that progressed on radiotherapy plus ipilimumab. The sample was peripheral blood, taken from a patient treated with radiotherapy plus ipilimumab. The gene calls are TRBV30 and TRBJ1-4; 7 nucleotides line up with TRBD1. The CDR3 DNA reads TGTGCCTGGAGTGAGGGGGCGGCTAATGAAAAACTGTTTTTT. Translated, it gives CAWSEGAANEKLFF.